These T cell receptor beta chains were read from a single sample in a study of T cell changes during pregnancy in multiple sclerosis. Data came from immunoSEQ multiplex PCR; TCRdb stores just in-frame clones and leaves some out. The sample holds about 59,000 clones, 90% to 95% seen once. The starting material was CD8+ T cells from peripheral blood mononuclear cells, obtained after pregnancy. These receptors were obtained from a female donor with multiple sclerosis, enrolled in a pregnancy study. CDR3s leave out the opening cysteine and the closing phenylalanine or tryptophan. The D gene is left open where the match is weak.

j_call v_call d_call cdr3_aa
TRBJ2-7 TRBV6-1 TRBD1 ASSEGTGRPYEQY
TRBJ1-1 TRBV5-4 . ASSLDLGLQNTEAF
TRBJ1-2 TRBV5-1 . ASSLGPLFYGYT
TRBJ1-2 TRBV4-1 . ASSQGAGASYGYT
TRBJ1-5 TRBV6-4 . ASSEMGRGGNQPQH
TRBJ2-1 TRBV6-5 . ASSYGQGNEQF
TRBJ1-4 TRBV7-3 TRBD1 ASSLRVTTGVRTNEKLF
TRBJ1-2 TRBV5-6 . ASSSVVRDDGYT
TRBJ2-7 TRBV7-6 TRBD2 ASSFRASGGLMMGYEQY
TRBJ2-7 TRBV18 TRBD1 ASSLRDRDHEQY
TRBJ2-1 TRBV27 TRBD2 ASSLYSPGEAGVHEQF
TRBJ2-7 TRBV2 TRBD1 ASSAGTAYEQY
TRBJ2-3 TRBV4-1 TRBD2 ASSQDRPTSGSTDTQY
TRBJ1-5 TRBV5-8 TRBD1 ASSFGQGGQPQH
TRBJ2-5 TRBV7-9 TRBD1 ASSPQGQETQY
TRBJ2-1 TRBV19 TRBD1 ASSFKDRGLKEQF
TRBJ2-4 TRBV9 TRBD2 ASSASGTSRAKNIQY
TRBJ2-2 TRBV7-6 . ASSVRGTGELF
TRBJ2-7 TRBV30 TRBD1 AWSQWTGGIYEQY
TRBJ2-5 TRBV29-1 . SVEEVTTQY
TRBJ1-5 TRBV12-5 . ASGLVWEFSNQPQH
TRBJ2-1 TRBV4-2 TRBD2 ASSQGLAGGNEQF
TRBJ2-6 TRBV6-5 . ASSFDSSGANVLT
TRBJ2-7 TRBV28 TRBD2 ASSLGPRLAGYYEQY
TRBJ2-1 TRBV4-1 TRBD2 ASSTLAGGPNEQF
TRBJ1-2 TRBV29-1 . SVPQQGPYGYT
TRBJ2-7 TRBV11-2 . ASSLGQSYEQY
TRBJ1-1 TRBV4-3 . ASSQDLGGHTEAF
TRBJ2-7 TRBV2 . ASQGGEQY
TRBJ2-7 TRBV4-2 TRBD2 ASRPGTNSYEQY
TRBJ2-1 TRBV6-6 TRBD2 ASSYLAGAYNEQF
TRBJ2-7 TRBV2 TRBD1 ASRGQGNEQY
TRBJ1-2 TRBV28 TRBD1 ASRLITGGARVRYGYT
TRBJ1-1 TRBV27 . ASSYGSNTEAF
TRBJ2-1 TRBV19 . ASSPRDTPVSYNEQF
TRBJ1-1 TRBV19 TRBD1 ASSMGQGAF
TRBJ2-2 TRBV30 . AWSILGFRELF
TRBJ1-3 TRBV13 TRBD1 ASSLDFTGGSGNTIY
TRBJ1-2 TRBV2 TRBD1 ATKTGYYGYT
TRBJ2-1 TRBV6-4 TRBD2 ASSDSEPSGNNEQF